A selection of T cell receptor beta chains follows, all from one sample in a study of radiotherapy plus CTLA-4 blockade in lung cancer. Clones were sequenced by immunoSEQ multiplex PCR, and TCRdb holds only the in-frame ones, with some missing. The sample includes 45,000 to 75,000 clones, around four fifths seen only once; the top ten take 4%. The source was peripheral blood, collected from a patient treated with radiotherapy plus ipilimumab. These receptors were obtained from a human donor with non-small cell lung cancer who had a partial response to radiotherapy plus ipilimumab. Each CDR3 is given without its conserved first and last residue. D genes are given only for firm matches.

D gene	V gene	J gene	CDR3 protein
TRBD1	TRBV6-5	TRBJ2-3	ASSSAGGFFKDTQY
-	TRBV11-2	TRBJ2-3	ASTALVQSTDTQY
TRBD2	TRBV18	TRBJ2-2	ASSPLSSGGNTGELF
TRBD2	TRBV5-6	TRBJ2-3	ASSRSGGPSTDTQY
TRBD1	TRBV5-1	TRBJ1-2	ASSLRGQGYGYT
-	TRBV9	TRBJ2-2	ASSEAGTGELF
-	TRBV4-2	TRBJ2-7	ASSQEETVGEQY
TRBD2	TRBV9	TRBJ2-1	ASSFGLAGANEQF
-	TRBV19	TRBJ1-5	ASSVEQGRGNQPQH
TRBD1	TRBV19	TRBJ1-1	ASSRTDRATEAF
-	TRBV18	TRBJ1-2	ASSPVRNYGYT
-	TRBV4-2	TRBJ2-3	ASSQEEPTDTQY
TRBD1	TRBV5-4	TRBJ1-6	ASRGQPNSPLH
TRBD2	TRBV9	TRBJ2-3	ASSVSPLGGGATDTQY
-	TRBV6-1	TRBJ1-2	ASSEADFNYGYT
-	TRBV6-1	TRBJ1-2	ASSTDSTYGYT
TRBD2	TRBV19	TRBJ2-5	ASSILGTSGRGETQY
-	TRBV5-1	TRBJ2-5	ASSLVVGPQETQY
TRBD1	TRBV6-4	TRBJ2-1	ASSGGTGDYNEQF
-	TRBV7-9	TRBJ1-3	ASSSLSAGNTIY
-	TRBV5-1	TRBJ1-1	ASSLTGSGNTEAF
-	TRBV7-3	TRBJ2-5	ASSLYNNQETQY
TRBD1	TRBV4-3	TRBJ1-4	ASSPNGGTGQEKLF
-	TRBV19	TRBJ2-5	ASSSALPGTQKTQY
-	TRBV5-8	TRBJ2-6	ASSQGQNSGANVLT
-	TRBV28	TRBJ2-3	ASSLIARASTDTQY
TRBD1	TRBV19	TRBJ2-1	ASSNDRAYNEQF
TRBD1	TRBV5-1	TRBJ2-2	ASTQLTGITSAGELF
TRBD1	TRBV6-5	TRBJ1-2	ASSEVGGTYGYT
TRBD1	TRBV7-2	TRBJ1-1	ASSTGGTEAF
TRBD1	TRBV5-4	TRBJ1-6	ASSSTRGVDNSPLH
-	TRBV19	TRBJ1-1	ASSIGIAEAF
-	TRBV7-8	TRBJ2-3	ASSFGGSTDTQY